Below are 30 T cell receptor beta chains sequenced from a single sample in a study of shared T cell receptors in the human thymus. Repertoires were generated with immunoSEQ multiplex PCR, while TCRdb's copy carries only in-frame clones and drops some. The repertoire holds more than 300,000 clones, with 95% as singletons. Sequenced sample: thymocytes. Every receptor here comes from a human donor.

The J gene is TRBJ1-1, the V gene TRBV27; D is ambiguous. With 6 bases removed from V and 3 bases from J, the gap between germline ends came to 14 bases. Looked up from germline, CDR1 is MNHEY and CDR2 is SMNVEV (reference sequence). The CDR3 runs 14 residues. The DNA of the CDR3 is TGTGCCAGCAGGGCCGGGCAGGAGGACACTGAAGCTTTCTTT. Translated: CASRAGQEDTEAFF.

The genes are TRBV19 and TRBJ1-1, with D unclear. CDR3 length: 13 amino acids. The V gene's germline CDR1 is LNHDA and CDR2 SQIVND (reference sequence). V shed 7 bases and J shed 0 bases, with 9 bases lying between them. The CDR3 loop reads CASMGGMNTEAFF. Written as DNA, the CDR3 is TGTGCCAGTATGGGAGGGATGAACACTGAAGCTTTCTTT.

The sample holds one count of this clone. V and J are TRBV7-9 and TRBJ2-5; no reliable D call. Germline assignment: CDR1 SEHNR and CDR2 FQNEAQ (reference sequence). The length of the CDR3 is 15 residues. V was trimmed by 0 bases and J by 5 bases, leaving 13 bases between them. The CDR3 protein is CASSLAHPVGETQYF. The CDR3 bases are TGTGCCAGCAGCTTAGCGCACCCTGTTGGGGAGACCCAGTACTTC.

The chain has TRBV7-2 and TRBJ2-1; 7 bases align to TRBD2. The V and J ends lost 5 bases and 7 bases, in that order; junction bases with no gene match: 14. The CDR3 has 16 amino acids. Germline CDR1 SGHTA, CDR2 FQGNSA. This CDR3 reads CASSRMMTSPSNEQFF. For the CDR3, the DNA is TGTGCCAGCAGCCGAATGATGACTAGCCCCAGTAATGAGCAGTTCTTC. The whole variable domain, filled in from reference TRBV7-2 and TRBJ2-1, reads GAGVSQSPSNKVTEKGKDVELRCDPISGHTALYWYRQSLGQGLEFLIYFQGNSAPDKSGLPSDRFSAERTGGSVSTLTIQRTQQEDSAVYLCASSRMMTSPSNEQFFGPGTRLTVL.

The chain carries TRBV14 and TRBJ2-7; possible D gene TRBD2, 6 bases. V was pared by 3 bases and J by 2 bases, with 11 bases between. The CDR3 is 14 residues long. Germline V CDR1 and CDR2: SGHDN, FVKESK. CDR3 nucleotide sequence: TGTGCCAGCAGCCAGGAGCGGGTCCCCTACGAGCAGTACTTC. As protein: CASSQERVPYEQYF.

The chain recombines TRBV27 with TRBJ2-7, with 9 nucleotides matching TRBD2. Germline trimming cut 6 bases from V and 7 bases from J; bases unmatched to any gene: 19. The germline V gene encodes CDR1 MNHEY and CDR2 SMNVEV (reference sequence). This CDR3 is built from 17 residues. CDR3 sequence: CASSPQLRSGRTREQYF. The DNA of the CDR3 is TGTGCCAGCAGCCCCCAGCTCAGGAGCGGGAGGACTCGGGAGCAGTACTTC.

The chain is built from TRBV5-6 and TRBJ2-1; 9 bases fit TRBD1. The CDR3 totals 15 residues. Per the germline V gene, CDR1 is SGHDT and CDR2 is YYEEEE. With 0 bases clipped from V and 8 bases from J, the junction kept 6 bases outside the gene matches. The CDR3 loop reads CASSLGQGVVDEQFF. The CDR3 DNA reads as TGTGCCAGCAGCTTGGGACAGGGGGTCGTAGATGAGCAGTTCTTC. The entire variable domain, with the rest obtained from reference TRBV5-6 and TRBJ2-1, is as follows: DAGVTQSPTHLIKTRGQQVTLRCSPKSGHDTVSWYQQALGQGPQFIFQYYEEEERQRGNFPDRFSGHQFPNYSSELNVNALLLGDSALYLCASSLGQGVVDEQFFGPGTRLTVL.

The chain has TRBV28 and TRBJ2-1, with D possibly TRBD1 on 6 matching bases. The germline gives CDR1 MDHEN, CDR2 SYDVKM. The CDR3 consists of 21 residues. Trimming left V 5 bases short and J 0 bases short, with 29 bases between. CDR3 nucleotide sequence: TGTGCCAGCAGTGCATGCAGGGGACCGGGACCCCTATCAGGCTCCTACAATGAGCAGTTCTTC. This sequence encodes CASSACRGPGPLSGSYNEQFF.

V usage is TRBV7-9 and J usage is TRBJ1-4; tentatively, D is TRBD1 (6 bases). V lost 2 bases to trimming and J lost 8 bases, with 12 bases between them. The CDR3 runs 14 residues. Germline V lookup: CDR1 SEHNR, CDR2 FQNEAQ (reference sequence). The CDR3 loop is CASSLRGGQEKLFF. CDR3 in DNA: TGTGCCAGCAGCTTAAGGGGGGGCCAAGAAAAACTGTTTTTT.

CDR3 protein: CASRRTVSNQPQHF. As DNA, the CDR3 is TGTGCCAGCAGACGGACAGTTAGCAATCAGCCCCAGCATTTT. The chain links TRBV6-1 to TRBJ1-5, with D maybe TRBD1 (6 bases). There are 14 residues in the CDR3. V was shortened by 6 bases and J by 0 bases, with 9 bases between the two germline ends. Germline CDR1 MNHNS, CDR2 SASEGT.

The chain joins TRBV14 to TRBJ1-3; TRBD1 matches 7 bases. The CDR3 spans 16 residues. J lost 0 bases, V lost 5 bases, and 7 bases had no gene match. Germline assignment: CDR1 SGHDN and CDR2 FVKESK. The chain's CDR3 is CASSFGTVPSGNTIYF. CDR3 DNA: TGTGCCAGCAGCTTCGGGACAGTCCCCTCTGGAAACACCATATATTTT. Based on the CDR3 plus reference TRBV14 and TRBJ1-3, the full variable domain is EAGVTQFPSHSVIEKGQTVTLRCDPISGHDNLYWYRRVMGKEIKFLLHFVKESKQDESGMPNNRFLAERTGGTYSTLKVQPAELEDSGVYFCASSFGTVPSGNTIYFGEGSWLTVV.

The chain carries TRBV30 and TRBJ2-1, with TRBD1 matching over 7 bases. This CDR3 contains 16 residues. With 2 bases clipped from V and 4 bases from J, the junction kept 11 bases outside the gene matches. Germline CDR1 and CDR2: GTSNPN and SVGIG (reference sequence). CDR3 region: CAWSSFSGTVYNEQFF. The CDR3, as DNA: TGTGCCTGGAGTTCCTTCTCCGGGACAGTTTACAATGAGCAGTTCTTC.

The sample holds a few counts of this clone. The rearrangement joins TRBV6-6 to TRBJ2-7; D not certain. Trimming left V 0 bases short and J 2 bases short, with 8 bases between. The germline V gene encodes CDR1 MNHNY and CDR2 SVGAGI (reference sequence). CDR3 length: 14 residues. The DNA for the CDR3 is TGTGCCAGCAGTTACTCTGGGCTAGCCTACGAGCAGTACTTC. Translating it yields CASSYSGLAYEQYF.

The chain is built from TRBV27 and TRBJ2-1; 7 bases map to TRBD1. The CDR3 runs to 14 residues. V shed 4 bases, J shed 4 bases, and the junction held 4 bases outside the gene matches. CDR1 is MNHEY, CDR2 SMNVEV, per germline (reference sequence). The CDR3 sequence: CASSWGQKYNEQFF. Here the CDR3 DNA reads TGTGCCAGCAGTTGGGGACAGAAATACAATGAGCAGTTCTTC.

The chain recombines TRBV14 with TRBJ1-4; tentatively, D is TRBD1 (6 bases). V was shortened by 4 bases and J by 6 bases, with 12 bases between the two germline ends. The CDR3 is 14 residues long. Looked up from germline, CDR1 is SGHDN and CDR2 is FVKESK. DNA for the CDR3: TGTGCCAGCAGCCCTACTACAGGGTATGAAAAACTGTTTTTT. Translation: CASSPTTGYEKLFF.

V usage is TRBV19 and J usage is TRBJ2-6, with TRBD1 as a possible D gene (5 bases). The CDR3 loop spans 18 amino acids. Germline loops: CDR1 LNHDA, CDR2 SQIVND (reference sequence). Trimming cost V 4 bases and J 0 bases, with 16 bases left between them. As DNA, the CDR3 is TGTGCCAGTAGTACCAGGACACTTCCCGTCTCTGGGGCCAACGTCCTGACTTTC. Translation gives CASSTRTLPVSGANVLTF.

This clone appeared once. This sequence joins TRBV19 and TRBJ2-1; no clear D gene. The CDR3 consists of 18 residues. V was pared by 5 bases and J by 0 bases, with 20 bases between. Germline V gene lookup returns CDR1 LNHDA and CDR2 SQIVND (reference sequence). Written as DNA, the CDR3 is TGTGCCAGTAGTCTAAACCCCGACTTGAGGAGCTCCTACAATGAGCAGTTCTTC. Its protein is CASSLNPDLRSSYNEQFF. Drawing the rest from reference TRBV19 and TRBJ2-1, the complete variable domain is DGGITQSPKYLFRKEGQNVTLSCEQNLNHDAMYWYRQDPGQGLRLIYYSQIVNDFQKGDIAEGYSVSREKKESFPLTVTSAQKNPTAFYLCASSLNPDLRSSYNEQFFGPGTRLTVL.

The chain couples TRBV14 to TRBJ2-5; the D gene is possibly TRBD2 (6 bases). This CDR3 is built from 15 residues. Germline V gene lookup returns CDR1 SGHDN and CDR2 FVKESK. V lost 5 bases and J 2 bases, leaving 15 bases between the germline ends. In DNA, the CDR3 is TGTGCCAGCAGCGCGCGAGGGAGGAATCAAGAGACCCAGTACTTC. Protein sequence: CASSARGRNQETQYF.

The J gene is TRBJ1-4, the V gene TRBV27, with 12 bases aligning to TRBD1. The length of the CDR3 is 18 residues. The germline V gene has CDR1 MNHEY and CDR2 SMNVEV (reference sequence). Losses at the gene ends were 3 bases for V and 3 bases for J; bases not matched to a gene: 8. This chain's CDR3 is CASSLGGQGAISNEKLFF. In DNA, the CDR3 is TGTGCCAGCAGTTTGGGGGGACAGGGGGCAATATCTAATGAAAAACTGTTTTTT.

The chain carries TRBV13 and TRBJ2-1; 8 bases are shared with TRBD1. Germline lookup yields CDR1 PRHDT and CDR2 FYEKMQ (reference sequence). V lost 4 bases, J lost 4 bases, and 6 bases stayed unmatched. The CDR3 is 15 amino acids. CDR3 sequence: CASSSTGGTYNEQFF. In nucleotides, the CDR3 is TGTGCCAGCAGCTCAACAGGGGGTACTTACAATGAGCAGTTCTTC. The full variable domain, in which reference TRBV13 and TRBJ2-1 provide the parts outside the CDR3, is AAGVIQSPRHLIKEKRETATLKCYPIPRHDTVYWYQQGPGQDPQFLISFYEKMQSDKGSIPDRFSAQQFSDYHSELNMSSLELGDSALYFCASSSTGGTYNEQFFGPGTRLTVL.

The gene calls are TRBV10-1 and TRBJ1-1, with 10 bases fitting TRBD1. The CDR3 has 14 residues. Germline assignment: CDR1 WNHNN and CDR2 SYGVQD (reference sequence). J was trimmed by 4 bases and V by 6 bases; bases with no gene match: 5. CDR3 amino acids: CASSEGQGGTEAFF. The CDR3 nucleotides are TGCGCCAGCAGCGAAGGACAGGGGGGCACTGAAGCTTTCTTT.

This sequence joins TRBV28 and TRBJ2-6; TRBD1 is a possible D gene (6 bases). With 5 bases removed from V and 3 bases from J, the gap between germline ends came to 20 bases. Germline values: CDR1 MDHEN, CDR2 SYDVKM. The CDR3 has 18 amino acids. CDR3 DNA: TGTGCCAGCAGTCCTAAAAGACTGACAGGAGGTGGGGCCAACGTCCTGACTTTC. It encodes CASSPKRLTGGGANVLTF.

The V gene is TRBV12-2, the J gene TRBJ2-4. TRBV12-2 is marked as a pseudogene. The CDR3 extends over 21 amino acids. The CDR3 sequence: CASRLGLSGAPRILAKNIQYF. The CDR3 DNA sequence: TGTGCAAGTCGCTTAGGCCTATCGGGGGCGCCTCGTATTCTAGCCAAAAACATTCAGTACTTC.

The V and J genes are TRBV7-2 and TRBJ2-3, with TRBD2 identical over 12 bases. Germline values: CDR1 SGHTA, CDR2 FQGNSA. After removal of 6 bases from V and 5 bases from J, the junction contained 6 bases not matched to a gene. The CDR3 runs 15 residues. The CDR3 coding sequence is TGTGCCAGCAGTCGGACTAGCGGGACCTTAGATACGCAGTATTTT. Its protein is CASSRTSGTLDTQYF.

The genes are TRBV11-2 and TRBJ2-7, with 11 bases aligning to TRBD2. This CDR3 region has 15 residues. The V gene's germline CDR1 is SGHAT and CDR2 FQNNGV. Trimming at V came to 5 bases and at J to 2 bases, leaving 5 bases not matched to a gene. The CDR3 region has the DNA TGTGCCAGCAGCGCCTTAGCGGGAGGGCCCTACGAGCAGTACTTC. It is translated as CASSALAGGPYEQYF.

CDR3: CASSLRVGTAANYGYTF. The CDR3 region has the DNA TGTGCCAGCAGCTTACGCGTGGGGACAGCAGCTAACTATGGCTACACCTTC. This chain uses TRBV7-2 with TRBJ1-2; 7 bases agree with TRBD1. With 2 bases clipped from V and 0 bases from J, the junction kept 9 bases outside the gene matches. The germline V gene has CDR1 SGHTA and CDR2 FQGNSA. The CDR3 contains 17 residues.

In DNA form, the CDR3 reads TGTGCCAGCAGTTTACGCCACCCCGGGAAGGTGCCGAACACTGAAGCTTTCTTT. Encoded protein: CASSLRHPGKVPNTEAFF. The chain has TRBV27 and TRBJ1-1; no reliable D call. From germline, CDR1 is MNHEY and CDR2 SMNVEV (reference sequence). V was clipped by 2 bases and J by 1 base, with 20 bases between them. This CDR3 is built from 18 residues.

V and J are TRBV28 and TRBJ1-4, with TRBD1 matching 7 bases. The CDR3 consists of 16 residues. Germline loops: CDR1 MDHEN, CDR2 SYDVKM. The junction had 7 bases not matched to a gene; V was cut back by 6 bases and J by 0 bases. Here the CDR3 DNA reads TGTGCCAGCAGAAATAAAACAGGGGCAACTAATGAAAAACTGTTTTTT. Amino acid sequence: CASRNKTGATNEKLFF.

This chain links TRBV25-1 with TRBJ2-1; no clear D. The CDR3 length is 8 residues. V lost 11 bases, J lost 4 bases, and 0 bases lay in between. Germline-derived CDR1 and CDR2 are MGHDK and SYGVNS. The CDR3 DNA reads TGTGCCTACAATGAGCAGTTCTTC. It codes for CAYNEQFF.

CDR3 nucleotide sequence: TGTGCCAGCAGCATGTTGGACAGGGGCAATGAAGCTTTCTTT. It is translated as CASSMLDRGNEAFF. This rearrangement joins TRBV7-3 to TRBJ1-1; 9 bases are a match to TRBD1. Germline-derived CDR1 and CDR2 are SGHTA and FQGTGA. The CDR3 contains 14 residues. J gave up 7 bases and V 5 bases, and 8 bases lay outside the gene matches.